The 13 T cell receptor beta chains given below trace back to one sample, sequenced in a study of beta chain features in type 1 diabetes. As every portion of the isolated RNA was reverse transcribed, the sequencing read expressed TCRB transcripts. Repertoires were generated with immunoSEQ multiplex PCR, while TCRdb's copy carries only in-frame clones and drops some. The sample lists about 900,000 clones, about a sixth occurring once. Sequencing input: naive CD4+ T cells from blood. The receptors were sampled from a young woman in good health.

The chain couples TRBV5-6 to TRBJ1-1, with D perhaps TRBD1 (5 bases). CDR3 size: 13 residues. Germline CDR1 reads SGHDT; CDR2 reads YYEEEE. Trimming cost V 6 bases and J 8 bases, with 17 bases left between them. This CDR3 reads CASTLGPSREAFF. The CDR3, as DNA: TGTGCCAGCACCCTGGGGCCGTCCAGGGAAGCTTTCTTT.

The genes are TRBV7-2 and TRBJ2-5; possibly TRBD2 for D (6 bases). V gave up 5 bases and J gave up 4 bases, with 17 bases separating them. CDR3 length: 15 residues. The germline gives CDR1 SGHTA, CDR2 FQGNSA. The CDR3 region is CASSNGRGMGETQYF. DNA for the CDR3: TGTGCCAGCAGCAACGGGCGGGGAATGGGAGAGACCCAGTACTTC.

This clone was counted a few times. In DNA form, the CDR3 reads TGTGCCATCAGTGAACAAGGGACAGGGGTTTACGAGCAGTACTTC. Protein: CAISEQGTGVYEQYF. The rearrangement links TRBV10-3 to TRBJ2-7; the match to TRBD1 covers 10 bases. CDR1 and CDR2 (germline): ENHRY, SYGVKD. Germline trimming cut 3 bases from V and 4 bases from J; bases unmatched to any gene: 6. The CDR3 covers 15 residues.

The table lists this clone with a few counts. This chain connects TRBV29-1 to TRBJ1-1; D call uncertain. The CDR3 spans 14 residues. Germline V gives CDR1 SQVTM, CDR2 ANQGSEA. V dropped 6 bases and J dropped 6 bases, with 20 bases sitting between them. CDR3 sequence: CSVDLPDRYPEAFF. CDR3 in DNA: TGCAGCGTCGACCTGCCGGATCGCTACCCTGAAGCTTTCTTT.

In this sample, this clone turned up a few times. Other DNA sequences in this sample translate to the same CDR3. V usage is TRBV7-9 and J usage is TRBJ2-7, with 9 bases fitting TRBD2. The CDR3 extends over 14 amino acids. CDR1 and CDR2 (germline): SEHNR, FQNEAQ (reference sequence). J lost 6 bases, V lost 1 base, and 4 bases had no gene match. As DNA, the CDR3 is TGTGCCAGCAGCTTAGGACTAGCGGTAGCCGAGCAGTACTTC. Translated: CASSLGLAVAEQYF.

The table lists this clone with a few counts. The J gene is TRBJ2-1, the V gene TRBV4-2; no definite D call. Per germline, CDR1 LGHNA and CDR2 YNFKEQ. Trimming removed 3 bases at V and 8 bases at J, with 32 bases between. The CDR3 consists of 20 residues. DNA for the CDR3: TGTGCCAGCAGCCAGGTGCCCACAACAGCCACCCATGCGAGACCTCATGAGCAGTTCTTC. It yields the protein CASSQVPTTATHARPHEQFF.

There are a few counts of this clone. The chain recombines TRBV11-2 with TRBJ2-1; the match to TRBD1 covers 8 bases. Germline lookup yields CDR1 SGHAT and CDR2 FQNNGV. J lost 7 bases, V lost 2 bases, and 4 bases had no gene match. CDR3 length equals 14 residues. The CDR3 loop reads CASSLLTGENEQFF. CDR3 DNA: TGTGCCAGCAGCTTACTGACAGGGGAGAATGAGCAGTTCTTC.

Regarding this clone: This specimen includes other DNA sequences encoding the same CDR3. The rearrangement joins TRBV18 to TRBJ2-6; D uncertain. The germline gives CDR1 KGHSH, CDR2 LQKENI. Trimming pared 1 base from V and 3 bases from J, leaving 7 bases between. CDR3 length: 15 amino acids. CDR3 in amino acids: CASSPRGNGANVLTF. CDR3 nucleotides: TGTGCCAGCTCACCACGGGGTAATGGGGCCAACGTCCTGACTTTC.

The V gene is TRBV7-2, the J gene TRBJ2-1, with 12 bases lining up with TRBD2. J was trimmed by 1 base and V by 1 base; bases with no gene match: 5. The CDR3 has 18 amino acids. Germline lookup yields CDR1 SGHTA and CDR2 FQGNSA. The CDR3 sequence: CASSLGLAGGRSYNEQFF. The CDR3 coding sequence is TGTGCCAGCAGCTTAGGGCTAGCGGGAGGGCGGTCCTACAATGAGCAGTTCTTC. Looking up the rest from reference TRBV7-2 and TRBJ2-1 gives the full variable domain: GAGVSQSPSNKVTEKGKDVELRCDPISGHTALYWYRQSLGQGLEFLIYFQGNSAPDKSGLPSDRFSAERTGGSVSTLTIQRTQQEDSAVYLCASSLGLAGGRSYNEQFFGPGTRLTVL.

The chain employs TRBV18 and TRBJ2-1, with TRBD1 matching over 8 bases. This CDR3 spans 13 amino acids. Germline-derived CDR1 and CDR2 are KGHSH and LQKENI. Germline trimming cut 9 bases from V and 7 bases from J; bases unmatched to any gene: 8. The CDR3 is CASSGGQVNEQFF. In DNA, the CDR3 is TGTGCCAGTTCAGGGGGCCAGGTGAATGAGCAGTTCTTC. The variable domain in full, with the rest retrieved from reference TRBV18 and TRBJ2-1, is NAGVMQNPRHLVRRRGQEARLRCSPMKGHSHVYWYRQLPEEGLKFMVYLQKENIIDESGMPKERFSAEFPKEGPSILRIQQVVRGDSAAYFCASSGGQVNEQFFGPGTRLTVL.

The V and J genes are TRBV7-9 and TRBJ2-5; the match to TRBD2 covers 7 bases. The germline V gene encodes CDR1 SEHNR and CDR2 FQNEAQ (reference sequence). Trimming removed 5 bases from V and 1 base from J; junction bases left unmatched: 7. This CDR3 comprises 15 residues. CDR3 protein: CASSASAGLQETQYF. CDR3 nucleotides: TGTGCCAGCAGCGCCTCAGCGGGGCTCCAAGAGACCCAGTACTTC.

This clone has just one count. This chain joins TRBV5-6 and TRBJ2-7, with TRBD1 as a possible D gene (6 bases). Germline lookup yields CDR1 SGHDT and CDR2 YYEEEE. V shed 4 bases and J shed 2 bases, with 13 bases lying between them. The CDR3 is 14 residues long. CDR3 sequence reads: CASSQGPGAYEQYF. The CDR3 DNA is TGTGCCAGCAGCCAGGGGCCTGGGGCCTACGAGCAGTACTTC.

This clone was found a few times. This sequence joins TRBV9 and TRBJ1-1; a weak D match, TRBD1 (6 bases). The V end lost 0 bases, the J end lost 2 bases, and 11 bases lay between the germline ends. The CDR3 totals 15 residues. CDR1 is SGDLS and CDR2 is YYNGEE in the germline V gene. CDR3 sequence: CASSVGGLLNTEAFF. The CDR3 region has the DNA TGTGCCAGCAGCGTAGGGGGGCTCCTTAACACTGAAGCTTTCTTT. Full variable domain (rest looked up from reference TRBV9 and TRBJ1-1): DSGVTQTPKHLITATGQRVTLRCSPRSGDLSVYWYQQSLDQGLQFLIQYYNGEERAKGNILERFSAQQFPDLHSELNLSSLELGDSALYFCASSVGGLLNTEAFFGQGTRLTVV.